The present T cell receptor (beta chain) was sequenced within a study of T cells in Graves' hyperthyroidism and ophthalmopathy. Amplification of TCR beta CDR3 regions used RNA as the template. Carried out on the TCR CDR3, a first-round RT-PCR used the HTBI primer set. TCRdb reanalysed the multiplex PCR reads using MiXCR and keeps one entry per CDR3 protein. The table has some 380,000 distinct CDR3 sequences, approximately 13% seen once. This clonotype has at least ten counts. Germline V gene sequence: CDR1 SEHNR, CDR2 FQNEAQ (reference sequence). V gave up 1 base and J gave up 5 bases, with 11 bases separating them. This CDR3 contains 14 residues.

This receptor was obtained from a man aged 25 to 40 with Graves' hyperthyroidism that later progressed to Graves' ophthalmopathy. The specimen sequenced was blood. The J gene is TRBJ2-5, the V gene TRBV7-9, with D perhaps matching TRBD1 (5 bases). CDR3 loop: CASSLVSGCETQYF. The CDR3 DNA is TGTGCCAGCAGCTTAGTTTCAGGGTGCGAGACCCAGTACTTC.